The 20 T cell receptor beta chains below were found in one sample sequenced in a study of graft-versus-host responses after intestinal transplantation. Sequencing was performed with immunoSEQ multiplex PCR; in TCRdb, only in-frame clones are kept and a portion is missing. The repertoire holds tens of thousands of clones, with roughly 89% as singletons. For these receptors, no antigen is known. The starting material was unstimulated CD4+ T cells sorted from spleen or lymph node cells, obtained before intestinal transplant. The receptor source for this set is a human donor who received an intestinal transplant.

The CDR3 sequence is CASSRGRVGSYNEQFF. CDR3 DNA: TGCGCCAGCAGCCGGGGCAGGGTCGGCTCCTACAATGAGCAGTTCTTC. This chain connects TRBV4-3 to TRBJ2-1; perhaps TRBD1 as D (5 bases). Trimming took 4 bases from V and 0 from J, leaving 13 bases between them. CDR1 is LGHNA, CDR2 YSLEER, per germline. This CDR3 contains 16 residues.

The rearrangement uses TRBV28 and TRBJ2-3, with TRBD1 matching 9 bases. J lost 6 bases, V lost 6 bases, and 13 bases had no gene match. The germline V gene encodes CDR1 MDHEN and CDR2 SYDVKM. The CDR3 sequence is 16 residues long. The CDR3 DNA reads as TGTGCCAGCAGACGACCGGGACAGGGCTTTCCGGATACGCAGTATTTT. Translation gives CASRRPGQGFPDTQYF. Full variable domain (remainder filled in from reference TRBV28 and TRBJ2-3): DVKVTQSSRYLVKRTGEKVFLECVQDMDHENMFWYRQDPGLGLRLIYFSYDVKMKEKGDIPEGYSVSREKKERFSLILESASTNQTSMYLCASRRPGQGFPDTQYFGPGTRLTVL.

The gene calls are TRBV11-2 and TRBJ2-1; 8 bases fit TRBD1. The germline V gene has CDR1 SGHAT and CDR2 FQNNGV. The ends lost 1 base at V and 8 bases at J; junction bases unmatched: 10. There are 16 residues in the CDR3. As DNA, the CDR3 is TGTGCCAGCAGCTTAGGCCCCTCGGACAGGGTTGATGAGCAGTTCTTC. Protein sequence: CASSLGPSDRVDEQFF.

The rearrangement links TRBV7-2 to TRBJ1-3; D is unclear. CDR3 size: 13 residues. V lost 4 bases to trimming and J lost 3 bases, with 7 bases between them. The germline gives CDR1 SGHTA, CDR2 FQGNSA. CDR3 region: CASSSAGGNTIYF. The CDR3 DNA reads TGTGCCAGCAGCTCCGCGGGTGGAAACACCATATATTTT. Based on the CDR3 plus reference TRBV7-2 and TRBJ1-3, the full variable domain is GAGVSQSPSNKVTEKGKDVELRCDPISGHTALYWYRQSLGQGLEFLIYFQGNSAPDKSGLPSDRFSAERTGGSVSTLTIQRTQQEDSAVYLCASSSAGGNTIYFGEGSWLTVV.

Note on this clone: Other DNA variants within this sample encode the same CDR3. The rearrangement uses TRBV2 and TRBJ2-7; no definite D call. The CDR3 is 13 amino acids. Germline V gives CDR1 SNHLY, CDR2 FYNNEI. V lost 6 bases and J 0 bases, leaving 9 bases between the germline ends. CDR3 residues: CASSGDISYEQYF. The CDR3 coding sequence is TGTGCCAGCAGCGGCGACATCTCCTACGAGCAGTACTTC.

The chain has TRBV5-4 and TRBJ1-3; unclear D gene. Trimming left V 0 bases short and J 4 bases short, with 11 bases between. From germline, CDR1 is SGHNT and CDR2 YYREEE (reference sequence). The CDR3 has 15 amino acids. The CDR3 sequence: CASSLGGSSGNTIYF. CDR3 DNA sequence: TGTGCCAGCAGCTTGGGCGGCAGTTCAGGAAACACCATATATTTT.

This chain connects TRBV7-8 to TRBJ1-2; TRBD1 is a possible D gene (5 bases). V was trimmed by 6 bases and J by 8 bases, leaving 25 bases between them. Germline CDR1 and CDR2: SGHVS and FQNEAQ. This CDR3 has 16 amino acids. DNA of the CDR3: TGTGCCAGCAGTCCATTTCCCGGCTGGCAGGGCACGGGCTACACCTTC. As protein: CASSPFPGWQGTGYTF.

This clone was detected once. For the CDR3, the DNA is TGTGCCAGCAGTTACAGGGGTCCCTCTGGAAACACCATATATTTT. As protein: CASSYRGPSGNTIYF. The rearrangement uses TRBV6-5 and TRBJ1-3; tentative D call: TRBD1 (5 bases). The CDR3 sequence is 15 residues long. Germline values: CDR1 MNHEY, CDR2 SVGAGI. Between the trimmed V and J ends, which lost 2 bases and 0 bases, there was a span of 8 bases.

The rearrangement joins TRBV11-2 to TRBJ2-1, with 9 bases matching TRBD1. The CDR3 covers 17 residues. Per germline, CDR1 SGHAT and CDR2 FQNNGV. Trimming at V came to 5 bases and at J to 4 bases, leaving 12 bases not matched to a gene. The CDR3 loop reads CASSPHGRDRVYNEQFF. The CDR3 coding sequence is TGTGCCAGCAGCCCCCATGGGAGGGACAGGGTATACAATGAGCAGTTCTTC. Variable domain in full (rest from reference TRBV11-2 and TRBJ2-1): EAGVAQSPRYKIIEKRQSVAFWCNPISGHATLYWYQQILGQGPKLLIQFQNNGVVDDSQLPKDRFSAERLKGVDSTLKIQPAKLEDSAVYLCASSPHGRDRVYNEQFFGPGTRLTVL.

V and J are TRBV6-1 and TRBJ1-2; TRBD1 is a possible D gene (5 bases). V was pared by 5 bases and J by 12 bases, with 16 bases between. This CDR3 region has 12 residues. Germline loops: CDR1 MNHNS, CDR2 SASEGT. CDR3 DNA: TGTGCCAGCAGTTTATCAGGGATAAGAGACACCTTC. This codes for CASSLSGIRDTF.

This clone was counted between two and nine times. V usage is TRBV7-9 and J usage is TRBJ2-1; a weak D match, TRBD1 (6 bases). The ends were cut back, 3 bases at V and 2 bases at J, with 8 bases in the middle. CDR1 is SEHNR and CDR2 is FQNEAQ in the germline V gene (reference sequence). The length of the CDR3 is 14 residues. Written as DNA, the CDR3 is TGTGCCAGCAGCTTGACAGGTGCCTACAATGAGCAGTTCTTC. Its protein product is CASSLTGAYNEQFF.

The chain uses TRBV6-1 and TRBJ1-6, with D unresolved. This CDR3 comprises 13 residues. The germline V gene has CDR1 MNHNS and CDR2 SASEGT. V was clipped by 4 bases and J by 7 bases, with 8 bases between them. CDR3 protein: CASSVPGNSPLHF. CDR3 in DNA: TGTGCCAGCAGTGTCCCAGGAAATTCACCCCTCCACTTT.

The chain employs TRBV6-5 and TRBJ2-2; no clear D gene. Germline V CDR1 and CDR2: MNHEY, SVGAGI. The germline V and J ends were trimmed by 2 bases and 4 bases, with 5 bases remaining between them. This CDR3 contains 13 residues. The CDR3 loop reads CASSYRSTGELFF. CDR3 DNA: TGTGCCAGCAGTTACCGGAGCACCGGGGAGCTGTTTTTT.

This sequence joins TRBV5-5 and TRBJ1-1; D gene ambiguous. The CDR3 has 14 residues. Germline V gene data show CDR1 as SGHKS and CDR2 as YYEKEE (reference sequence). The ends were cut back, 4 bases at V and 8 bases at J, with 18 bases in the middle. CDR3: CASSLNGLPGEAFF. The CDR3 bases are TGTGCCAGCAGCCTTAATGGACTGCCGGGCGAAGCTTTCTTT.

The chain is built from TRBV18 and TRBJ2-5, with TRBD1 identical over 9 bases. CDR3 length: 15 amino acids. CDR1 and CDR2 (germline): KGHSH, LQKENI. V shed 6 bases and J 4 bases; nucleotides not matched to a gene: 9. CDR3 amino acids: CASSLQGALRETQYF. CDR3 DNA: TGTGCCAGCTCCCTACAGGGGGCTCTAAGAGAGACCCAGTACTTC.

This chain joins TRBV11-3 and TRBJ2-5; 7 positions agree with TRBD2. Unmatched junction bases numbered 7, after V lost 4 bases and J lost 5 bases. The germline CDR1 and CDR2 sequences are SGHNT and YENEEA. The CDR3 sequence is 14 residues long. CDR3 residues: CASSSLAERETQYF. The CDR3 nucleotides read TGTGCCAGCAGCTCTCTAGCGGAGCGGGAGACCCAGTACTTC.

The J gene is TRBJ1-4, the V gene TRBV19, with D maybe TRBD1 (5 bases). Germline CDR1 and CDR2: LNHDA and SQIVND (reference sequence). The CDR3 covers 13 residues. V gave up 4 bases and J gave up 4 bases, with 7 bases separating them. The CDR3 is CASSSRVNEKLFF. CDR3 DNA: TGTGCCAGTAGTAGCAGGGTTAATGAAAAACTGTTTTTT.

The chain links TRBV6-1 to TRBJ1-2; D unclear. V was pared by 3 bases and J by 2 bases, with 4 bases between. Germline CDR1 reads MNHNS; CDR2 reads SASEGT. The CDR3 runs to 12 residues. The CDR3 reads CASSDRNYGYTF. For the CDR3, the DNA is TGTGCCAGCAGTGACAGGAACTATGGCTACACCTTC.

CDR3 DNA sequence: TGTGCCAGCAGCTTGGGACTAGGTACCTACGAGCAGTACTTC. This gives the protein CASSLGLGTYEQYF. The chain uses TRBV7-8 and TRBJ2-7; 8 bases align to TRBD2. There are 14 residues in the CDR3. Germline V lookup: CDR1 SGHVS, CDR2 FQNEAQ. The trim removed 3 bases at V and 2 bases at J, leaving 3 bases unmatched.

This clone was seen once. The V call is TRBV7-2, the J call TRBJ2-7; D not resolved. V lost 6 bases and J lost 3, with 12 bases in between. CDR1 is SGHTA and CDR2 is FQGNSA in the germline V gene. The CDR3 extends over 13 amino acids. The CDR3 sequence is CASSFRGNYEQYF. The CDR3 DNA is TGTGCCAGCAGTTTTCGCGGAAACTACGAGCAGTACTTC.